The source of this T cell receptor beta chain is a study of neurological immune-mediated disorders. With 10-nucleotide random UMIs included, cDNA was synthesized by 5'RACE. TCRdb re-analysed the 5' RACE reads in MiXCR, keeping a single row per CDR3 protein. Altogether approximately 77,000 distinct CDR3 sequences are present, 9.4% being singletons, with the ten largest covering approximately 1.5%. Overall study findings and caveats: None of the CDR3 amino acid sequences found in expanded clones was shared across subjects. This suggests that the TCR-beta repertoires were private in all groups. The greatest degree of TCR clonal expansion was observed in HTLV-1-associated myelopathy, with the lowest in multiple sclerosis, below that of healthy controls.

This clonotype was observed at least ten times. Its antigen remains unidentified. The unsorted libraries originated from 2 million PBMCs that had been stored at -80 C. The V gene end was trimmed by 2 bases and the J gene end by 3 bases; junction bases not matched to a gene: 4. This CDR3 is 15 amino acids long. The germline CDR1 and CDR2 sequences are MGHRA and YSYEKL. The sequencing input was PBMCs. The V call is TRBV4-1, the J call TRBJ1-5, with 7 bases fitting TRBD1. The receptor was derived from a man in his fifties in good health. In DNA form, the CDR3 reads TGCGCCAGCAGCCAATTGGGACAGTTCAATCAGCCCCAGCATTTT. Translating gives CASSQLGQFNQPQHF.